The 11 T cell receptor beta chains below were found in one sample sequenced in a study of blood T cell repertoires in COVID-19. The table came from immunoSEQ multiplex PCR; TCRdb's copy has only in-frame clones and leaves some out. This sample has approximately 300,000 clones, with approximately 85% found just once. Sequenced input: peripheral blood. The receptors were gathered from a human donor with COVID-19, enrolled during active disease. The donor label of this sample is uncertain.

This clone was found a few times. This chain joins TRBV27 and TRBJ2-5; 11 positions match TRBD2. Germline assignment: CDR1 MNHEY and CDR2 SMNVEV (reference sequence). V lost 3 bases to trimming and J lost 4 bases; unmatched junction nucleotides: 1. The CDR3 contains 14 residues. The CDR3 is CASSFSGRGETQYF. CDR3 in DNA: TGTGCCAGCAGTTTTAGCGGGAGGGGAGAGACCCAGTACTTC.

CDR3 region: CASSFPTGVPYNEQFF. The CDR3 DNA sequence: TGTGCCAGCAGCTTTCCCACAGGGGTCCCTTACAATGAGCAGTTCTTC. The V call is TRBV5-4, the J call TRBJ2-1; 7 nucleotides match TRBD1. V lost 2 bases and J lost 4; bases outside the gene matches: 9. The CDR3 totals 16 residues. Germline V gene sequence: CDR1 SGHNT, CDR2 YYREEE (reference sequence).

This clone has only one observation. The chain recombines TRBV10-3 with TRBJ1-5; tentatively, D is TRBD1 (6 bases). CDR1 and CDR2 from the germline V gene are ENHRY and SYGVKD. The ends were cut back, 3 bases at V and 5 bases at J, with 8 bases in the middle. The CDR3 is 13 amino acids. The CDR3 nucleotides are TGTGCCATCAGTGACAGGGGCGATCAGCCCCAGCATTTT. As protein: CAISDRGDQPQHF.

The J gene is TRBJ2-7, the V gene TRBV5-4; 7 bases agree with TRBD2. Germline CDR1 SGHNT, CDR2 YYREEE (reference sequence). This CDR3 contains 15 residues. V was pared by 4 bases and J by 3 bases, with 10 bases of the junction left unmatched. In DNA, the CDR3 is TGTGCCAGCAGCCCGGGGGGTACCTTGTTCTACGAGCAGTACTTC. Its translation: CASSPGGTLFYEQYF.

The rearrangement joins TRBV12-5 to TRBJ2-1, with TRBD2 identical over 9 bases. With 3 bases clipped from V and 5 bases from J, the junction kept 8 bases outside the gene matches. This CDR3 comprises 16 residues. The germline V gene has CDR1 LGHNT and CDR2 FRNRAP. CDR3 nucleotide sequence: TGTGCTAGTGGTTTCAATAGCGGGAGCAGCGACAATGAGCAGTTCTTC. Translated, it gives CASGFNSGSSDNEQFF.

J is TRBJ1-5 and V is TRBV5-1; TRBD1 is a possible D gene (5 bases). Between the trimmed V and J ends, which lost 0 bases and 5 bases, there was a span of 15 bases. CDR3 length equals 16 residues. Looked up from germline, CDR1 is SGHRS and CDR2 is YFSETQ. CDR3 sequence: CASSLAPQAGHQPQHF. CDR3 nucleotides: TGCGCCAGCAGCTTGGCGCCACAGGCGGGACATCAGCCCCAGCATTTT.

The gene calls are TRBV24-1 and TRBJ2-1, with 9 bases aligning to TRBD1. The V gene end was trimmed by 7 bases and the J gene end by 7 bases; junction bases not matched to a gene: 13. From germline, CDR1 is KGHDR and CDR2 SFDVKD. The CDR3 runs 16 residues. The CDR3 is CATRKVTGGEYNEQFF. CDR3 coding DNA: TGTGCCACCAGGAAAGTGACAGGGGGGGAATATAATGAGCAGTTCTTC.

The CDR3 DNA reads TGCAGTGCTAGTAGTTGGCCGGGGAATGAGCAGTTCTTC. Translated, it gives CSASSWPGNEQFF. The V and J genes are TRBV20-1 and TRBJ2-1, with a weak D call TRBD2 (5 bases). Germline V lookup: CDR1 DFQATT, CDR2 SNEGSKA (reference sequence). V was trimmed by 3 bases and J by 7 bases, leaving 13 bases between them. The CDR3 sequence is 13 residues long.

The V and J genes are TRBV5-7 and TRBJ2-7; D uncertain. TRBV5-7 falls under the ORF class, with uncertain function. The length of the CDR3 is 17 residues. V was cut by 4 bases and J by 7 bases, with 27 bases left in between. CDR3 sequence (DNA): TGTGCCAGCAGCATACGCGGAGTAGGCACCCGTCGCCCAGAGCAGTACTTC. It codes for CASSIRGVGTRRPEQYF.

The chain joins TRBV3-1 (or the pseudogene TRBV3-2) to TRBJ1-2; no clear D. V was trimmed by 5 bases and J by 4 bases, leaving 8 bases between them. The CDR3 sequence is 12 residues long. CDR1 and CDR2 from the germline V gene are LGHDT and YNNKEL (reference sequence). The CDR3 here is CASSLSVYGYTF. The CDR3 region has the DNA TGTGCCAGCAGCTTATCGGTCTATGGCTACACCTTC.

In this sample, this clone turned up once. The chain joins TRBV18 to TRBJ2-5, with a tentative D call TRBD1 (5 bases). The CDR3 contains 18 residues. V was trimmed by 1 base and J by 2 bases, leaving 20 bases between them. Germline CDR1 reads KGHSH; CDR2 reads LQKENI. DNA of the CDR3: TGTGCCAGCTCACCACTCGACGTCAGGGCCGAGGCACAAGAGACCCAGTACTTC. Amino acids: CASSPLDVRAEAQETQYF.